This T cell receptor (beta chain) stems from a study of cytotoxic CD8 clonotypes in ibrutinib-treated CLL (dated by TCRdb to 2020 to 2022). About the full investigation: The cohort had 11 relapsed/refractory and under 16 treatment-naive patients; approximately 18 were IGHV unmutated. Partial responses were observed in around 25 patients and complete responses in 2; after a median follow-up of around 68 months, remission was maintained in 14 patients and progression was observed in approximately twelve. The response samples were drawn at a median of approximately 11 months into treatment, with a range of roughly 6 to 40 months. On average, each sample yielded some 250,000 productive templates and 94,082 productive rearrangements. Of the 90 or so participants in the trial, about two dozen had longitudinal samples available. Cryopreserved peripheral blood mononuclear cells were obtained prior to treatment, at the time of response, and at either disease progression or sustained remission. Broader findings and caveats from the paper: Clonality rose at ibrutinib response, remained stable during sustained remission, and dropped back toward baseline at progression. Baseline clonality was found to be higher than that of age-matched healthy donors and was strongly correlated with circulating CD8+ T-cell counts. Public clonotypes were found to be uncommon and were observed to contract or remain stable during treatment; the increase in clonality was shown to reflect expansion of private clonotypes at ibrutinib response. Lymph node repertoires were not examined, and the timing of sampling was not matched between patients in sustained remission and those whose disease progressed.

A MiSeq instrument was used for deep resolution sequencing, which targeted depths ranging from 1 in 1 million up to 1 in 200,000 T cells, with coverage averaging 10x for each clonotype. TCR beta libraries were generated with the immunoSEQ hsTCRB Kit. Regarding the original processing steps: Data were analyzed with ImmunoSEQ Data Assistant and ImmunoSEQ Analyzer, with V, D and J genes assigned per IMGT definitions. Clonality was computed as one minus normalized Shannon entropy of productive rearrangement frequencies, ranging from 0 to 1. Only overrepresented clonotypes making up at least 0.05% of the repertoire of each patient were included in the public clonotype analysis. Around 14 repertoires from age-matched healthy donors, obtained from immuneACCESS, served as clonality controls. Entries here come from immuneACCESS through TCRdb and include only in-frame sequences with V and J called. Some clones fail to appear in such tables; in the studies checked, an unresolved V gene covers under half of the shortfall, and the cause of the remainder is unknown. From that table come the V and J calls and clone size; the DNA was used to work out D and trimming. This sample has tens of thousands of clones in its table, and around 79% of those were observed once. The ten largest account for more than 7% of the sample.

From the cysteine up to the phenylalanine, the CDR3 has a length of 15 residues. Only the CDR3 DNA is retained, 45 bases long and in frame from the first base. Unmatched junction bases come to 6, with V trimmed by 0 bases and J by 7 bases. As encoded in the germline V gene (reference sequence), CDR1 is LNHNV while CDR2 is YYDKDF. Roughly 2 micrograms of genomic DNA were extracted from cryopreserved PBMCs for TCR beta library preparation. High-throughput TCR beta sequencing was performed on longitudinal blood samples from CLL patients receiving ibrutinib monotherapy. The patients took part in an open-label, single-center phase 2 trial of ibrutinib monotherapy. A remark on this clone: Its specific antigen is unknown. Base qualities are missing; no much larger clone stands one base away.

This sequence was found in a human donor with chronic lymphocytic leukemia. In this chain, TRBV15 is recombined with TRBJ1-5; 7 bases in the junction line up with TRBD1. Here the sequenced sample was PBMCs, taken before ibrutinib treatment. CDR3 protein: CATSRESRDRQPQHF. The DNA sequence is TGTGCCACCAGCAGAGAAAGCAGGGACAGACAGCCCCAGCATTTT.